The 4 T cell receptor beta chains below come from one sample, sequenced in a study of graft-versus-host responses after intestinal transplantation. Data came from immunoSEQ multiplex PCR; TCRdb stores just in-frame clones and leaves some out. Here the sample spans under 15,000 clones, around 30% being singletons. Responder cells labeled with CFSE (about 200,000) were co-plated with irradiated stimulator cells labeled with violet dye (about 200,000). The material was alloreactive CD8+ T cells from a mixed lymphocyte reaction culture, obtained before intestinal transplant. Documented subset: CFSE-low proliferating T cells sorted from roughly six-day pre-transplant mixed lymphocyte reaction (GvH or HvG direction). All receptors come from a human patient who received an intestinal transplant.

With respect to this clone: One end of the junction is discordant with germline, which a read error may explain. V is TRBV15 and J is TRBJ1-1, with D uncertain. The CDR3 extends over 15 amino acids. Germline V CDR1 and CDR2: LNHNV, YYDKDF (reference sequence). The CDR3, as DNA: TGTGCCGCCAGCAGTGACCCGGGTCATTTCTTGGGAGCTTTCTTT. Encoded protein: CAASSDPGHFLGAFF.

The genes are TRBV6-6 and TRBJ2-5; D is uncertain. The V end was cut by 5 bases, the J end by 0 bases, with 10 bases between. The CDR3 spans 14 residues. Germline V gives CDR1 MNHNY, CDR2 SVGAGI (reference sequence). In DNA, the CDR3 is TGTGCCAGCAGTCAATTGACCCACCAAGAGACCCAGTACTTC. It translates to CASSQLTHQETQYF.

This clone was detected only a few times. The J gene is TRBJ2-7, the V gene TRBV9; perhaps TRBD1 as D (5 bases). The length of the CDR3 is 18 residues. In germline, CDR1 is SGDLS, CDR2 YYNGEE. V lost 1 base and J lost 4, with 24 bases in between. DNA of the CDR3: TGTGCCAGCAGCGTAAACCCTACAGGATCCCCGGATTCTTACGAGCAGTACTTC. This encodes CASSVNPTGSPDSYEQYF.

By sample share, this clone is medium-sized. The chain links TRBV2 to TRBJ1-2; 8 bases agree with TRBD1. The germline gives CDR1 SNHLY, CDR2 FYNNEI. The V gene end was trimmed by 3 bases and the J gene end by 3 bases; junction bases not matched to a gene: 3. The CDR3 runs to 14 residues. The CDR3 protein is CASSEATGDYGYTF. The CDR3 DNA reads TGTGCCAGCAGTGAGGCGACAGGGGACTATGGCTACACCTTC.